The 27 T cell receptor beta chains in this list originate from one sample, sequenced in a study of blood T cell repertoires in COVID-19. Using immunoSEQ multiplex PCR, the repertoire was profiled, and TCRdb retains in-frame clones only, with some absent. This table holds 200,000 or so clones, roughly four fifths found once. The sequenced sample consisted of peripheral blood. Receptors were obtained from a woman younger than 45 with acute or convalescent COVID-19.

This clone occurred a few times. The chain combines TRBV6-1 with TRBJ1-5; D remains ambiguous. The CDR3 covers 14 residues. Germline V gene sequence: CDR1 MNHNS, CDR2 SASEGT. Trimming cost V 1 base and J 7 bases, with 11 bases left between them. The CDR3 spells CASSEGPAAQPQHF. The CDR3 DNA follows: TGTGCCAGCAGTGAAGGCCCAGCGGCGCAGCCCCAGCATTTT.

The genes are TRBV6-2 or TRBV6-3 and TRBJ2-2, with TRBD1 identical over 7 bases. The J segment lost 5 bases and the V segment lost 5 bases, leaving 5 bases of the junction unmatched. The germline V gene encodes CDR1 MNHEY and CDR2 SVGEGT. The CDR3 runs to 14 residues. CDR3 amino acids: CASSQTGPTGELFF. CDR3 DNA sequence: TGTGCCAGCAGTCAGACAGGGCCTACCGGGGAGCTGTTTTTT.

This clone appeared once. The chain has TRBV30 and TRBJ1-3; the D gene is possibly TRBD1 (6 bases). V was trimmed by 1 base and J by 8 bases, leaving 12 bases between them. The CDR3 consists of 13 residues. Germline values: CDR1 GTSNPN, CDR2 SVGIG (reference sequence). The CDR3 region is CAWSGNRAHTIYF. DNA for the CDR3: TGTGCCTGGAGTGGCAACAGGGCACACACCATATATTTT. The full variable domain, in which reference TRBV30 and TRBJ1-3 provide the parts outside the CDR3, is SQTIHQWPATLVQPVGSPLSLECTVEGTSNPNLYWYRQAAGRGLQLLFYSVGIGQISSEVPQNLSASRPQDRQFILSSKKLLLSDSGFYLCAWSGNRAHTIYFGEGSWLTVV.

This sequence joins TRBV4-3 and TRBJ2-1, with a tentative D call TRBD2 (6 bases). Germline assignment: CDR1 LGHNA and CDR2 YSLEER. CDR3 length equals 15 residues. V gave up 1 base and J gave up 8 bases, with 15 bases separating them. The CDR3 nucleotides are TGCGCCAGCAGCCAAGGGGAAGGGGAGGTCGATGAGCAGTTCTTC. Translated: CASSQGEGEVDEQFF.

This chain connects TRBV7-8 to TRBJ2-7, with TRBD1 as a possible D gene (5 bases). V lost 1 base and J lost 3, with 13 bases in between. The length of the CDR3 is 15 residues. Looked up from germline, CDR1 is SGHVS and CDR2 is FQNEAQ. This CDR3 reads CASSLGSRGGYEQYF. As DNA, the CDR3 is TGTGCCAGCAGCTTAGGGTCTAGGGGTGGCTACGAGCAGTACTTC.

In its sample, this clone was seen once. The V gene is TRBV20-1, the J gene TRBJ2-5; 7 bases are shared with TRBD2. After removal of 3 bases from V and 2 bases from J, the junction contained 12 bases not matched to a gene. CDR1 is DFQATT, CDR2 SNEGSKA, per germline (reference sequence). This CDR3 contains 16 residues. CDR3 coding DNA: TGCAGTGCTAGTAACTTGGCTAGCGGACCTCAAGAGACCCAGTACTTC. This codes for CSASNLASGPQETQYF.

The chain recombines TRBV6-5 with TRBJ1-1; 7 bases map to TRBD1. Germline-derived CDR1 and CDR2 are MNHEY and SVGAGI. The length of the CDR3 is 13 residues. V lost 7 bases and J lost 4; bases outside the gene matches: 6. CDR3 loop: CASIDRVLTEAFF. CDR3 nucleotides: TGTGCCAGCATAGACAGGGTGCTCACTGAAGCTTTCTTT.

This sequence joins TRBV5-6 and TRBJ1-2; 7 nucleotides line up with TRBD1. The CDR3 has 13 amino acids. CDR1 SGHDT and CDR2 YYEEEE come from the germline V gene. The V segment lost 4 bases and the J segment 8 bases; nucleotides outside the gene matches: 8. The CDR3 protein is CASSQDRVRGYTF. As DNA, the CDR3 is TGTGCCAGCAGCCAAGACAGGGTACGGGGCTACACCTTC.

The V call is TRBV18, the J call TRBJ1-5; D is unresolved. Deletions cut 6 bases from V and 2 bases from J, with 23 bases between. CDR1 and CDR2 from the germline V gene are KGHSH and LQKENI. The CDR3 sequence is 18 residues long. The CDR3 coding sequence is TGTGCCAGCTCCTACGGGAACTGGAGCCGACGAGGCAATCAGCCCCAGCATTTT. Translation: CASSYGNWSRRGNQPQHF.

This chain joins TRBV7-9 and TRBJ1-3; D might be TRBD1 (6 bases). Germline CDR1 reads SEHNR; CDR2 reads FQNEAQ (reference sequence). Trimming took 4 bases from V and 3 from J, leaving 13 bases between them. The CDR3 is 15 residues long. The CDR3 nucleotides read TGTGCCAGCAGCTCCTACAGGGTACGTGGAAACACCATATATTTT. Translating it yields CASSSYRVRGNTIYF. The full variable domain, in which reference TRBV7-9 and TRBJ1-3 provide the parts outside the CDR3, is DTGVSQNPRHKITKRGQNVTFRCDPISEHNRLYWYRQTLGQGPEFLTYFQNEAQLEKSRLLSDRFSAERPKGSFSTLEIQRTEQGDSAMYLCASSSYRVRGNTIYFGEGSWLTVV.

V is TRBV5-4 and J is TRBJ2-7, with D perhaps TRBD2 (5 bases). Trimming left V 3 bases short and J 2 bases short, with 12 bases between. Germline V gene sequence: CDR1 SGHNT, CDR2 YYREEE (reference sequence). This CDR3 region has 14 residues. CDR3 DNA sequence: TGTGCCAGCAGCTCCCCGGGGAAAACCTACGAGCAGTACTTC. Protein: CASSSPGKTYEQYF.

The chain combines TRBV6-5 with TRBJ1-1, with D possibly TRBD1 on 5 matching bases. The V gene's germline CDR1 is MNHEY and CDR2 SVGAGI. V lost 4 bases and J 5 bases, leaving 17 bases between the germline ends. CDR3 length: 15 amino acids. CDR3 protein: CASSFRRQGGTEAFF. CDR3 DNA sequence: TGTGCCAGCAGTTTCCGACGCCAGGGTGGGACTGAAGCTTTCTTT.

This clone was seen a few times. V and J are TRBV5-1 and TRBJ1-3; 9 nucleotides align to TRBD1. V lost 2 bases and J lost 9; bases outside the gene matches: 9. Germline V lookup: CDR1 SGHRS, CDR2 YFSETQ. This CDR3 has 15 residues. The CDR3 region is CASSFTGTGYSTIYF. The DNA for the CDR3 is TGCGCCAGCAGCTTTACCGGGACAGGGTACAGCACCATATATTTT. Using reference TRBV5-1 and TRBJ1-3 for the parts outside the CDR3, the full variable domain is KAGVTQTPRYLIKTRGQQVTLSCSPISGHRSVSWYQQTPGQGLQFLFEYFSETQRNKGNFPGRFSGRQFSNSRSEMNVSTLELGDSALYLCASSFTGTGYSTIYFGEGSWLTVV.

CDR3: CASSLDPLAGGYNEQFF. CDR3 sequence (DNA): TGTGCCAGCAGCTTAGATCCCCTAGCGGGGGGCTACAATGAGCAGTTCTTC. The rearrangement links TRBV7-6 to TRBJ2-1, with 11 bases identical to TRBD2. Trimming at V came to 1 base and at J to 3 bases, leaving 5 bases not matched to a gene. CDR1 and CDR2 (germline): SGHVS, FNYEAQ. CDR3 size: 17 residues. Based on the CDR3 plus reference TRBV7-6 and TRBJ2-1, the full variable domain is GAGVSQSPRYKVTKRGQDVALRCDPISGHVSLYWYRQALGQGPEFLTYFNYEAQQDKSGLPNDRFSAERPEGSISTLTIQRTEQRDSAMYRCASSLDPLAGGYNEQFFGPGTRLTVL.

This clone has only a few counts. This rearrangement joins TRBV4-2 to TRBJ2-3; tentative D call: TRBD2 (6 bases). The CDR3 contains 17 residues. Germline V gene data show CDR1 as LGHNA and CDR2 as YNFKEQ. Trimming removed 3 bases at V and 0 bases at J, with 16 bases between. The DNA of the CDR3 is TGTGCCAGCAGCCAGGGGGAACGGGAGCCCAGCACAGATACGCAGTATTTT. It codes for CASSQGEREPSTDTQYF.

The chain combines TRBV5-4 with TRBJ2-5; D is possibly TRBD1 (9 bases). From germline, CDR1 is SGHNT and CDR2 YYREEE (reference sequence). This CDR3 comprises 16 residues. Trimming left V 4 bases short and J 5 bases short, with 21 bases between. The DNA of the CDR3 is TGTGCCAGCAGCCCTCTAACAGGGGGCGGGGGGGAGACCCAGTACTTC. This translates into CASSPLTGGGGETQYF.

The chain combines TRBV19 with TRBJ1-1; 7 nucleotides line up with TRBD1. This CDR3 has 12 residues. J was trimmed by 4 bases and V by 6 bases; bases with no gene match: 2. Germline lookup yields CDR1 LNHDA and CDR2 SQIVND (reference sequence). As DNA, the CDR3 is TGTGCCAGTAGGTCAGGGGGCACTGAAGCTTTCTTT. Residues: CASRSGGTEAFF.

CDR3 bases: TGTGCCAGCCTACGGGACATCTCCTACGAGCAGTACTTC. It translates to CASLRDISYEQYF. The V and J genes are TRBV2 and TRBJ2-7; D possibly corresponds to TRBD1 (6 bases). V dropped 8 bases and J dropped 0 bases, with 11 bases sitting between them. Germline CDR1 SNHLY, CDR2 FYNNEI. The CDR3 is made up of 13 amino acids.

The chain links TRBV10-3 to TRBJ1-4, with D unclear. Germline CDR1 reads ENHRY; CDR2 reads SYGVKD. V was trimmed by 5 bases and J by 2 bases, leaving 9 bases between them. The CDR3 sequence is 14 residues long. For the CDR3, the DNA is TGTGCCATCAGTCGTGACGGGACTAATGAAAAACTGTTTTTT. It is translated as CAISRDGTNEKLFF.

This chain links TRBV6-2 or TRBV6-3 with TRBJ1-5; TRBD1 matches 8 bases. The CDR3 is 14 residues long. V shed 2 bases, J shed 5 bases, and the junction held 2 bases outside the gene matches. CDR1 and CDR2 from the germline V gene are MNHEY and SVGEGT. This chain's CDR3 is CASSYGTGYQPQHF. The CDR3 nucleotides are TGTGCCAGCAGTTACGGGACAGGCTATCAGCCCCAGCATTTT.

This clone was observed a handful of times. This sequence joins TRBV7-2 and TRBJ2-5, with 9 bases matching TRBD2. This CDR3 is 15 amino acids long. Germline CDR1 reads SGHTA; CDR2 reads FQGNSA. Trimming took 4 bases from V and 4 from J; bases not matched to a gene: 7. CDR3 residues: CASSSQRGARETQYF. CDR3 in DNA: TGTGCCAGCAGCTCCCAGCGGGGGGCGAGAGAGACCCAGTACTTC.

This clone was seen a handful of times. CDR3 in amino acids: CATSSFIGTDTQYF. CDR3 coding DNA: TGTGCCACCAGCAGTTTTATCGGCACAGATACGCAGTATTTT. J is TRBJ2-3 and V is TRBV15; the D is unclear. V was cut by 3 bases and J by 1 base, with 8 bases left in between. This CDR3 is built from 14 residues. CDR1 is LNHNV and CDR2 is YYDKDF in the germline V gene (reference sequence).

V and J are TRBV29-1 and TRBJ1-5, with 8 bases lining up with TRBD1. Germline V gene sequence: CDR1 SQVTM, CDR2 ANQGSEA. With V trimmed by 6 bases and J by 6 bases, 4 bases remained unmatched. This CDR3 spans 12 amino acids. The DNA for the CDR3 is TGCAGCGTACGACAGGGGAGTCAGCCCCAGCATTTT. This codes for CSVRQGSQPQHF.

This chain connects TRBV6-1 to TRBJ2-1, with D possibly matching TRBD1 (6 bases). With 3 bases removed from V and 6 bases from J, the gap between germline ends came to 12 bases. CDR1 and CDR2 (germline): MNHNS, SASEGT. The CDR3 extends over 14 amino acids. This CDR3 reads CASSDRQDRNEQFF. CDR3 coding DNA: TGTGCCAGCAGTGACCGACAGGACCGCAATGAGCAGTTCTTC.

The rearrangement uses TRBV7-9 and TRBJ2-5; TRBD2 aligns across 15 bases. Germline values: CDR1 SEHNR, CDR2 FQNEAQ (reference sequence). The CDR3 is 16 residues long. V trimming: 4 bases; J trimming: 7 bases; junction bases outside the gene matches: 7. CDR3 DNA sequence: TGTGCCAGCAGCTCGGGACTAGCGGGGGGTACGTGGACCCAGTACTTC. Its protein is CASSSGLAGGTWTQYF.

The rearrangement links TRBV19 to TRBJ1-2; weak D call: TRBD1 (6 bases). In germline, CDR1 is LNHDA, CDR2 SQIVND (reference sequence). CDR3 length equals 12 residues. Trimming removed 6 bases from V and 4 bases from J, with 9 bases in between. CDR3 in DNA: TGTGCCAGTAGCGGGGACATCTATGGCTACACCTTC. Amino acids: CASSGDIYGYTF.

The genes are TRBV5-1 and TRBJ1-2; TRBD1 matches at 7 bases. CDR1 and CDR2 from the germline V gene are SGHRS and YFSETQ. The CDR3 consists of 14 residues. The V segment lost 4 bases and the J segment 4 bases; nucleotides outside the gene matches: 7. The CDR3 region has the DNA TGCGCCAGCAGCGCGGAGGGACAGATCTATGGCTACACCTTC. Its translation is CASSAEGQIYGYTF.